These 14 T cell receptor beta chains were all obtained from the same sample, sequenced in a study of shared T cell receptors in the human thymus. Sequencing used immunoSEQ multiplex PCR; TCRdb keeps in-frame clones, though not all of them. The table lists over 650,000 clones, more than 70% of them singletons. A further study also used this sample, focusing on human thymus T cells.

Sequencing input: thymocytes. The receptors here all came from a boy younger than two with a congenital heart defect.

The V gene is TRBV28, the J gene TRBJ1-5; 9 nucleotides line up with TRBD1. Losses at the gene ends were 5 bases for V and 7 bases for J; bases not matched to a gene: 6. The CDR3 is 14 amino acids. CDR1 MDHEN and CDR2 SYDVKM come from the germline V gene. The CDR3 loop reads CASSRQGESQPQHF. The CDR3 bases are TGTGCCAGCAGTCGACAGGGGGAAAGCCAGCCCCAGCATTTT.

The chain has TRBV9 and TRBJ1-3, with 7 bases fitting TRBD1. V lost 3 bases and J lost 2; bases outside the gene matches: 8. The germline gives CDR1 SGDLS, CDR2 YYNGEE. The CDR3 sequence is 16 residues long. The CDR3 nucleotides read TGTGCCAGCAGCGATGACAGGGTAGCTCCTGGAAACACCATATATTTT. Protein: CASSDDRVAPGNTIYF.

This chain links TRBV15 with TRBJ2-1; D is perhaps TRBD2 (6 bases). This CDR3 has 15 amino acids. Trimming removed 3 bases from V and 3 bases from J, with 12 bases in between. Germline V CDR1 and CDR2: LNHNV, YYDKDF (reference sequence). The CDR3 loop reads CATSRMASDYNEQFF. In DNA form, the CDR3 reads TGTGCCACCAGCAGGATGGCTAGCGACTACAATGAGCAGTTCTTC.

A remark on this clone: Distinct nucleotide sequences in the sample also encode this CDR3. The chain recombines TRBV5-5 with TRBJ2-7; D is ambiguous. Germline V lookup: CDR1 SGHKS, CDR2 YYEKEE (reference sequence). This CDR3 comprises 13 residues. V lost 0 bases and J lost 6, with 10 bases in between. The CDR3 DNA follows: TGTGCCAGCAGCTTGGGTCCCCCAGGCGAGCAGTACTTC. Protein: CASSLGPPGEQYF.

As for this clone: The sample holds other DNA sequences that translate to the same CDR3. The J gene is TRBJ1-6, the V gene TRBV6-1; D unclear. Trimming shortened V by 4 bases and J by 10 bases, and 14 bases separated the two germline ends. CDR3 size: 14 residues. Germline V CDR1 and CDR2: MNHNS, SASEGT. The CDR3 DNA reads as TGTGCCAGCAGTGTAAACAAAATGGTATCACCCCTCCACTTT. Translated: CASSVNKMVSPLHF.

This clone has more than one count but fewer than ten. The V and J genes are TRBV12-1 and TRBJ2-7; the table calls TRBD2, which could not be checked here. TRBV12-1 corresponds to a pseudogene. This CDR3 has 14 amino acids. The CDR3 DNA sequence: TGTGCGGGGGCTAGCGGCACCGTTTCCTACGAGCAGTACTTC. Translation: CAGASGTVSYEQYF.

The rearrangement uses TRBV5-6 and TRBJ2-7, with 9 nucleotides matching TRBD1. This CDR3 is 17 amino acids long. Per the germline V gene, CDR1 is SGHDT and CDR2 is YYEEEE. With 0 bases clipped from V and 3 bases from J, the junction kept 10 bases outside the gene matches. CDR3 in DNA: TGTGCCAGCAGCTTGGAGGCGGGACAGGGAGATTACTACGAGCAGTACTTC. The encoded protein is CASSLEAGQGDYYEQYF.

The V call is TRBV4-3, the J call TRBJ1-4, with no clear D. This CDR3 comprises 14 residues. Germline-derived CDR1 and CDR2 are LGHNA and YSLEER. Trimming cost V 1 base and J 10 bases, with 13 bases left between them. The CDR3 here is CASSQAPLGRKLFF. The CDR3, as DNA: TGCGCCAGCAGCCAAGCCCCTTTAGGGAGAAAACTGTTTTTT.

This clone showed up just a few times. The rearrangement uses TRBV19 and TRBJ1-5; 9 bases match TRBD1. This CDR3 has 16 amino acids. V shed 4 bases, J shed 1 base, and the junction held 5 bases outside the gene matches. The germline CDR1 and CDR2 sequences are LNHDA and SQIVND (reference sequence). This CDR3 reads CASSNPGQGSNQPQHF. In DNA, the CDR3 is TGTGCCAGTAGTAACCCGGGACAGGGAAGCAATCAGCCCCAGCATTTT.

The chain links TRBV14 to TRBJ1-2; D is unclear. This CDR3 has 15 amino acids. Looked up from germline, CDR1 is SGHDN and CDR2 is FVKESK. Trimming left V 0 bases short and J 4 bases short, with 12 bases between. CDR3 nucleotide sequence: TGTGCCAGCAGCCAAGATAGAGAGGGCTCCTATGGCTACACCTTC. As protein: CASSQDREGSYGYTF.

The rearrangement uses TRBV19 and TRBJ1-1, with D perhaps matching TRBD1 (5 bases). V lost 6 bases and J 6 bases, leaving 14 bases between the germline ends. Per germline, CDR1 LNHDA and CDR2 SQIVND (reference sequence). The CDR3 sequence is 13 residues long. The CDR3 is CASRSGGWPEAFF. CDR3 sequence (DNA): TGTGCCAGTAGATCGGGGGGGTGGCCTGAAGCTTTCTTT.

This clone was recorded only once. Written as DNA, the CDR3 is TGTGCCAGCTCACCACCGTGCAGGAACCCCAACTATGGCTACACCTTC. Translated: CASSPPCRNPNYGYTF. This chain connects TRBV18 to TRBJ1-2; unclear D gene. Trimming shortened V by 0 bases and J by 2 bases, and 13 bases separated the two germline ends. The CDR3 sequence is 16 residues long. Germline V CDR1 and CDR2: KGHSH, LQKENI.

This clone appeared a few times. The CDR3 DNA reads TGCGCCAGCAGCCAAGATCGACAGCGCGATGAGCAGTTCTTC. Translated, it gives CASSQDRQRDEQFF. The gene calls are TRBV4-3 and TRBJ2-1; D is perhaps TRBD1 (5 bases). This CDR3 comprises 14 residues. CDR1 and CDR2 from the germline V gene are LGHNA and YSLEER. The V gene lost 0 bases and the J gene lost 8 bases, with 11 bases spanning the gap.

This clone was picked up one time. This rearrangement joins TRBV7-2 to TRBJ1-2, with D possibly matching TRBD1 (6 bases). Germline CDR1 is SGHTA and CDR2 is FQGNSA. The CDR3 is 12 residues long. V dropped 3 bases and J dropped 4 bases, with 6 bases sitting between them. The CDR3 DNA reads as TGTGCCAGCAGCTTGGACAGCTATGGCTACACCTTC. Translation gives CASSLDSYGYTF.